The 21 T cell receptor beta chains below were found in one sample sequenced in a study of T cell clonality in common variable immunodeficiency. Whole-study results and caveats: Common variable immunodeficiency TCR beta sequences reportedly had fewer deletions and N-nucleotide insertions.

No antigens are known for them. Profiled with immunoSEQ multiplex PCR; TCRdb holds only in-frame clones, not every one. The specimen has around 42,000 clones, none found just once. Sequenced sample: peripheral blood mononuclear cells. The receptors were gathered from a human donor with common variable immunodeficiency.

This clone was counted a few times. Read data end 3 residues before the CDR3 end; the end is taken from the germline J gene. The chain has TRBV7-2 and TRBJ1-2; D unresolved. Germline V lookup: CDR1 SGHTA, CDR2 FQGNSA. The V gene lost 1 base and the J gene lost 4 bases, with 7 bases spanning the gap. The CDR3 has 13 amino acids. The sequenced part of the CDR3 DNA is TGTGCCAGCAGCTTAGGAGGCACCTATGGC. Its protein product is CASSLGGTYG. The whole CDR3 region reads CASSLGGTYGYTF.

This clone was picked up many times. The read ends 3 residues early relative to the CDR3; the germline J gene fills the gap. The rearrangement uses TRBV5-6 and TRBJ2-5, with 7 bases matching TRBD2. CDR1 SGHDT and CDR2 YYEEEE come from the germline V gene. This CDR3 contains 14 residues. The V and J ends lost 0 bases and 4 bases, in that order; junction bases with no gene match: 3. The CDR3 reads CASSLEPGGETQYF. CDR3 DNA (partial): TGTGCCAGCAGCTTGGAGCCGGGGGGAGAGACC.

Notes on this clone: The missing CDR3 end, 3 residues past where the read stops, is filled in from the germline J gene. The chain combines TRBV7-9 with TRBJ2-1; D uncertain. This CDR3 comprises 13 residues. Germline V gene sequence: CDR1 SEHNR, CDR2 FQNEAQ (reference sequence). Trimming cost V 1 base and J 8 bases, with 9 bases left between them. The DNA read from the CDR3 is TGTGCCAGCAGCTTAGTAGGGTTCCATGAG. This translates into CASSLVGFHE. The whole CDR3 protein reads CASSLVGFHEQFF.

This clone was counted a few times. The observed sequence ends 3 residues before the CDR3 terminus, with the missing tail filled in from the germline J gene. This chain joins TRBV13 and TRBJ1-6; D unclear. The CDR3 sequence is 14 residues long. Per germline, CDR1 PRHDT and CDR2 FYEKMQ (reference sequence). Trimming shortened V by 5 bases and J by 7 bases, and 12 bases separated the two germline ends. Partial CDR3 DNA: TGTGCCAGCAGCCAAACGGGGATGAATTCACCC. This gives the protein CASSQTGMNSP. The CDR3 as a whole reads CASSQTGMNSPLHF.

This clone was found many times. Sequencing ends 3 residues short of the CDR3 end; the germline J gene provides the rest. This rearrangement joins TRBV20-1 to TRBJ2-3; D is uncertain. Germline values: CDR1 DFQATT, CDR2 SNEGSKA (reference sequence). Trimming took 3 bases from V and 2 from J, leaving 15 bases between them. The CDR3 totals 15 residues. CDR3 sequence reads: CSASWAGTITDTQYF. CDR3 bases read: TGCAGTGCTAGTTGGGCTGGAACCATCACAGATACG.

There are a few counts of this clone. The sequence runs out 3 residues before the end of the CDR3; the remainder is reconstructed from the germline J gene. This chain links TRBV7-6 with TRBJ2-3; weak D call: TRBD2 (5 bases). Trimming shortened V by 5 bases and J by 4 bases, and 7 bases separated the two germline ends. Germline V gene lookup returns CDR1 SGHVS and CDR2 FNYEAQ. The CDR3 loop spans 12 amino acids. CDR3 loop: CASSAGADTQYF. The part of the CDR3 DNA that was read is TGTGCCAGCAGCGCCGGGGCAGATACG.

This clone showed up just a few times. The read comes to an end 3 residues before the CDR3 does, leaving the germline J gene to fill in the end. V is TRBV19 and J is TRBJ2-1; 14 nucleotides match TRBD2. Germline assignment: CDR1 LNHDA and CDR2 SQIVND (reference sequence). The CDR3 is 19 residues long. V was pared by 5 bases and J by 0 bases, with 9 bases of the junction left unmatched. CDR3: CASSATGLAGESSYNEQFF. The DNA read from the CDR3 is TGTGCCAGTAGTGCGACGGGACTAGCGGGAGAAAGCTCCTACAATGAG.

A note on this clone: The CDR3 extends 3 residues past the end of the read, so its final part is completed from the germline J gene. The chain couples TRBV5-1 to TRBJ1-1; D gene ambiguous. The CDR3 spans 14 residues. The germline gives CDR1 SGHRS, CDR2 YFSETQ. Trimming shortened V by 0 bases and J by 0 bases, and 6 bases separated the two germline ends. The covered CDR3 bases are TGCGCCAGCAGCTTGGAGGCCCTGAACACTGAA. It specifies CASSLEALNTE. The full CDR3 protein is CASSLEALNTEAFF.

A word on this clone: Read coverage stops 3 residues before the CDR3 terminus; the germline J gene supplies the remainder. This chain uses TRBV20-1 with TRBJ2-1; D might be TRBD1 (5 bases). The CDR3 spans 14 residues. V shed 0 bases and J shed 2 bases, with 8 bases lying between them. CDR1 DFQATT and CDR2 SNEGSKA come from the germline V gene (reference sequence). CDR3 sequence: CSAREAGTYNEQFF. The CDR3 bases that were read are TGCAGTGCTAGAGAGGCAGGGACCTACAATGAG.

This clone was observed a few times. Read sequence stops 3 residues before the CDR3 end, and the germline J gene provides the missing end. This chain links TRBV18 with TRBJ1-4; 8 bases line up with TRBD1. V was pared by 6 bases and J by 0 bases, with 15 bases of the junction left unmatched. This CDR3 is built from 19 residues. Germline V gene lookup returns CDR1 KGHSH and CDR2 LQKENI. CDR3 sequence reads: CASSRENAGGSATNEKLFF. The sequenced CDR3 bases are TGTGCCAGCTCGCGGGAGAATGCAGGGGGCTCGGCAACTAATGAAAAA.

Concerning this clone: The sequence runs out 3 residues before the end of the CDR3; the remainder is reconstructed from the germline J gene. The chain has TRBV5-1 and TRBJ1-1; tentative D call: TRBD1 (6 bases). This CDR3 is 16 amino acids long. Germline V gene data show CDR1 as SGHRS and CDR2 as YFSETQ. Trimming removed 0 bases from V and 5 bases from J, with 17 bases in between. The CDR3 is CASSLVVTGRGTEAFF. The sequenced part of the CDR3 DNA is TGCGCCAGCAGCTTGGTAGTGACAGGTAGAGGGACTGAA.

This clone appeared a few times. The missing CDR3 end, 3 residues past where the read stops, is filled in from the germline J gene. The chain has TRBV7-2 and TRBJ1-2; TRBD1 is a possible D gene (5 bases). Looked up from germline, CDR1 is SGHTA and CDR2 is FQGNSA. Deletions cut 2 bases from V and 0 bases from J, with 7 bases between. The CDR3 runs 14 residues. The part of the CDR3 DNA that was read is TGTGCCAGCAGCTTACAGGGTTCTAACTATGGC. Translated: CASSLQGSNYG. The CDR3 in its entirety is CASSLQGSNYGYTF.

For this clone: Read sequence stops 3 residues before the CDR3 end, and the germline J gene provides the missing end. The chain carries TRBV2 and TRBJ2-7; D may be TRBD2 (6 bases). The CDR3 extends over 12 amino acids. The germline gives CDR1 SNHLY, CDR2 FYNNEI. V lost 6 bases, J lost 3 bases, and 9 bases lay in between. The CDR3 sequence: CASRLAGYEQYF. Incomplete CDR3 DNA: TGTGCCAGCAGACTAGCTGGCTACGAG.

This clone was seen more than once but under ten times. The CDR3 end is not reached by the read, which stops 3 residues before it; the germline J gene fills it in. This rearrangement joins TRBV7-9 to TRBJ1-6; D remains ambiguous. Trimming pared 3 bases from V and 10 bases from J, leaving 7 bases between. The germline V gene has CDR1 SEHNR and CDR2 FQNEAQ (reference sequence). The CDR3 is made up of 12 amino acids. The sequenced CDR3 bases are TGTGCCAGCAGCTTGCGCGGATCACCC. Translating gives CASSLRGSP. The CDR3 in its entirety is CASSLRGSPLHF.

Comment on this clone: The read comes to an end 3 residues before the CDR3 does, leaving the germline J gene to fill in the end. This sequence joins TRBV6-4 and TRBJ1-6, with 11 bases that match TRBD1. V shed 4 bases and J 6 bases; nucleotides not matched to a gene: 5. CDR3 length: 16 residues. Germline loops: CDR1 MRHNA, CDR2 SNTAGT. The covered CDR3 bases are TGTGCCAGCAGTGGGACAGGGGGCTTCAGTAATTCACCC. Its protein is CASSGTGGFSNSP. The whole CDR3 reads CASSGTGGFSNSPLHF.

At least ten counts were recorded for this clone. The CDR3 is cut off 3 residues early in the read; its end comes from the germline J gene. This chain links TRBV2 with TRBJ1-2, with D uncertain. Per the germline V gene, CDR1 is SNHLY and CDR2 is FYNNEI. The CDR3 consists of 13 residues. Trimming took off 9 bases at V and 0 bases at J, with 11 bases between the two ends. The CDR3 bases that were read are TGTGCCAGTTCCGAGCGGCCTAACTATGGC. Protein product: CASSERPNYG. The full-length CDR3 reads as CASSERPNYGYTF.

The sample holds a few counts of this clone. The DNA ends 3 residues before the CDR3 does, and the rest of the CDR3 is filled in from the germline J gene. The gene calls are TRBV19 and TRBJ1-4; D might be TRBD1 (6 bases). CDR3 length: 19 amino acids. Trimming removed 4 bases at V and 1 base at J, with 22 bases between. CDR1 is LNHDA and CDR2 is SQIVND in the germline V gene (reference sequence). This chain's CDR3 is CASSNLQGSEPVTNEKLFF. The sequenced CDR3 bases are TGTGCCAGTAGTAATTTACAGGGCTCCGAACCCGTAACTAATGAAAAA. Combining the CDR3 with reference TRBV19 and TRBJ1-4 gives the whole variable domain DGGITQSPKYLFRKEGQNVTLSCEQNLNHDAMYWYRQDPGQGLRLIYYSQIVNDFQKGDIAEGYSVSREKKESFPLTVTSAQKNPTAFYLCASSNLQGSEPVTNEKLFFGSGTQLSVL.

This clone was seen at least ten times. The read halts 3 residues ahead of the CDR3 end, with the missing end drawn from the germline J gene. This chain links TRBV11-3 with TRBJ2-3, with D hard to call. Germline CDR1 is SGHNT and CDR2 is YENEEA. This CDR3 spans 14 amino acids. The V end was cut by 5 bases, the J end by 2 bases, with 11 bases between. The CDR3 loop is CASSPAEHTDTQYF. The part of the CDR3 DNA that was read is TGTGCCAGCAGCCCCGCGGAGCACACAGATACG. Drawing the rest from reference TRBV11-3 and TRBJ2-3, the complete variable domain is EAGVVQSPRYKIIEKKQPVAFWCNPISGHNTLYWYLQNLGQGPELLIRYENEEAVDDSQLPKDRFSAERLKGVDSTLKIQPAELGDSAVYLCASSPAEHTDTQYFGPGTRLTVL.

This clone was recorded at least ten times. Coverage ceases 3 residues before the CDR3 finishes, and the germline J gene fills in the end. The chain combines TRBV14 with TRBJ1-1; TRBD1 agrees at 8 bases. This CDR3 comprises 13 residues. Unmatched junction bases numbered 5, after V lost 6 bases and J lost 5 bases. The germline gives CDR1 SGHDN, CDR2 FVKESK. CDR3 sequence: CASRPDRGTEAFF. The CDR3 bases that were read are TGTGCCAGCAGACCCGACAGGGGAACTGAA.

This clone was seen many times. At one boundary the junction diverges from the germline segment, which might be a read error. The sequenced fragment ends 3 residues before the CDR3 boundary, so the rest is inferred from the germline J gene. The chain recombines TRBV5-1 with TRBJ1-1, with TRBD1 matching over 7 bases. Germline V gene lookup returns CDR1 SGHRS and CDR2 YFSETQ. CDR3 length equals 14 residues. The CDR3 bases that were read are TGCGCCAGCAGGTTAACAGGGGTGAACATTGAA. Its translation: CASRLTGVNIE. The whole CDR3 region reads CASRLTGVNIEAFF.

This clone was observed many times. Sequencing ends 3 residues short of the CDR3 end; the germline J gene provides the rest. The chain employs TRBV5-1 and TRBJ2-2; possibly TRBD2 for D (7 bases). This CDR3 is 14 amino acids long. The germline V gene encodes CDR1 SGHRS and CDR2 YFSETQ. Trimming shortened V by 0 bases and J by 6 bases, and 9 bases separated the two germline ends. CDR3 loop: CASSLEGGAGELFF. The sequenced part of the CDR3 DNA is TGCGCCAGCAGCTTGGAAGGGGGGGCCGGGGAG.